Listed here are 27 T cell receptor beta chains from one sample, sequenced in a study of cytomegalovirus exposure and HLA in healthy donors. The PCR used 60 Vbeta and 13 Jbeta primers. Only in-frame clones appear in the TCRdb table, and some are missing; sequencing was by immunoSEQ multiplex PCR. The repertoire holds 90,000 to 120,000 clones, with around three quarters as singletons. Sequencing used PBMCs. Receptor source: a male donor in good health and CMV-seronegative.

The chain uses TRBV5-1 and TRBJ2-2, with 12 bases lining up with TRBD2. This CDR3 region has 16 residues. Losses at the gene ends were 4 bases for V and 5 bases for J; bases not matched to a gene: 6. The V gene's germline CDR1 is SGHRS and CDR2 YFSETQ. The CDR3 is CASSQTSGRATGELFF. In nucleotides, the CDR3 is TGCGCCAGCAGCCAGACTAGCGGGAGAGCAACCGGGGAGCTGTTTTTT.

The chain links TRBV25-1 to TRBJ1-1, with D uncertain. Germline-derived CDR1 and CDR2 are MGHDK and SYGVNS. Trimming shortened V by 2 bases and J by 5 bases, and 6 bases separated the two germline ends. The CDR3 consists of 12 residues. CDR3 protein: CASSETATEAFF. In DNA, the CDR3 is TGTGCCAGCAGTGAAACAGCAACTGAAGCTTTCTTT.

The chain couples TRBV5-1 to TRBJ2-3, with 9 positions matching TRBD1. Germline V gives CDR1 SGHRS, CDR2 YFSETQ. The junction had 5 bases not matched to a gene; V was cut back by 3 bases and J by 6 bases. This CDR3 region has 14 residues. This CDR3 is CASSWGDREDTQYF. CDR3 in DNA: TGCGCCAGCAGCTGGGGGGACAGGGAGGATACGCAGTATTTT.

This clone has only one observation. Other DNA sequences within the sample encode an identical CDR3. The chain's CDR3 is CAWSVRGNTEAFF. CDR3 DNA: TGTGCCTGGAGTGTAAGGGGGAACACTGAAGCTTTCTTT. The chain combines TRBV30 with TRBJ1-1; D may be TRBD1 (5 bases). Germline V CDR1 and CDR2: GTSNPN, SVGIG (reference sequence). The CDR3 extends over 13 amino acids. V lost 0 bases and J 1 base, leaving 6 bases between the germline ends. Together with reference TRBV30 and TRBJ1-1, the CDR3 gives the full variable domain: SQTIHQWPATLVQPVGSPLSLECTVEGTSNPNLYWYRQAAGRGLQLLFYSVGIGQISSEVPQNLSASRPQDRQFILSSKKLLLSDSGFYLCAWSVRGNTEAFFGQGTRLTVV.

The chain couples TRBV19 to TRBJ1-2, with a weak D call TRBD1 (6 bases). Between the trimmed V and J ends, which lost 1 base and 0 bases, there was a span of 21 bases. Germline V gene lookup returns CDR1 LNHDA and CDR2 SQIVND (reference sequence). This CDR3 is built from 19 residues. CDR3 in DNA: TGTGCCAGTAGTATAGTTATGTTTCGACCGGGACAAACTAACTATGGCTACACCTTC. Residues: CASSIVMFRPGQTNYGYTF.

This clone has a handful of counts. The J gene is TRBJ1-1, the V gene TRBV18; 9 positions agree with TRBD1. Per the germline V gene, CDR1 is KGHSH and CDR2 is LQKENI. This CDR3 spans 15 amino acids. The V and J ends lost 1 base and 3 bases, in that order; junction bases with no gene match: 3. The CDR3 coding sequence is TGTGCCAGCTCACCACGGACAGGGGATTACACTGAAGCTTTCTTT. This encodes CASSPRTGDYTEAFF.

The chain has TRBV14 and TRBJ1-3; D unresolved. The CDR3 spans 14 residues. CDR1 and CDR2 from the germline V gene are SGHDN and FVKESK. V lost 4 bases to trimming and J lost 1 base, with 8 bases between them. CDR3 in DNA: TGTGCCAGCAGCCCGACTGTATCTGGAAACACCATATATTTT. It is translated as CASSPTVSGNTIYF.

This clone appeared once. This chain links TRBV5-4 with TRBJ2-2, with TRBD2 identical over 13 bases. The CDR3 has 19 amino acids. Unmatched junction bases numbered 16, after V lost 4 bases and J lost 7 bases. Germline CDR1 is SGHNT and CDR2 is YYREEE (reference sequence). The CDR3 protein is CASSPRGLAGVYQIGELFF. The CDR3 DNA reads as TGTGCCAGCAGCCCCCGTGGACTAGCGGGAGTTTATCAAATCGGGGAGCTGTTTTTT.

The chain recombines TRBV5-5 with TRBJ1-4, with 7 bases aligning to TRBD1. Losses at the gene ends were 4 bases for V and 1 base for J; bases not matched to a gene: 7. The germline gives CDR1 SGHKS, CDR2 YYEKEE (reference sequence). This CDR3 contains 16 residues. CDR3 sequence (DNA): TGTGCCAGCAGCCCAAGGGGGCTACAAACTAATGAAAAACTGTTTTTT. This gives the protein CASSPRGLQTNEKLFF.

The CDR3 sequence is CASSQRTGAYEQYF. The CDR3 DNA is TGTGCCAGCAGCCAAAGGACAGGGGCCTACGAGCAGTACTTC. V usage is TRBV4-2 and J usage is TRBJ2-7; 9 bases align to TRBD1. The V and J ends lost 2 bases and 2 bases, in that order; junction bases with no gene match: 1. The germline V gene encodes CDR1 LGHNA and CDR2 YNFKEQ. The CDR3 is made up of 14 amino acids.

The chain carries TRBV10-3 and TRBJ2-7, with 10 bases matching TRBD2. The CDR3 has 16 residues. Trimming at V came to 0 bases and at J to 1 base, leaving 3 bases not matched to a gene. Germline-derived CDR1 and CDR2 are ENHRY and SYGVKD. CDR3 in DNA: TGTGCCATCAGTGAGTCAACTAGCGGGGAATCCTACGAGCAGTACTTC. It specifies CAISESTSGESYEQYF.

This chain joins TRBV30 and TRBJ2-1; 10 bases map to TRBD1. CDR1 and CDR2 from the germline V gene are GTSNPN and SVGIG (reference sequence). The CDR3 runs 15 residues. V was pared by 0 bases and J by 9 bases, with 8 bases of the junction left unmatched. Here the CDR3 DNA reads TGTGCCTGGAGTGTACGGGGACAGGGGCGTAGTGAGCAGTTCTTC. Its translation is CAWSVRGQGRSEQFF.

The chain couples TRBV10-3 to TRBJ1-1; D gene ambiguous. The CDR3 is 13 amino acids. CDR1 and CDR2 from the germline V gene are ENHRY and SYGVKD. V dropped 3 bases and J dropped 1 base, with 6 bases sitting between them. In nucleotides, the CDR3 is TGTGCCATCAGTGAAGGAGGGAACACTGAAGCTTTCTTT. Translation gives CAISEGGNTEAFF.

The chain couples TRBV28 to TRBJ2-7; possible D gene TRBD2, 5 bases. CDR3 length: 14 residues. The V and J ends lost 4 bases and 5 bases respectively, with 15 bases between them. The V gene's germline CDR1 is MDHEN and CDR2 SYDVKM. The CDR3 reads CASSSRGEKDEQYF. The CDR3 DNA reads as TGTGCCAGCAGTTCCCGGGGAGAAAAGGACGAGCAGTACTTC.

The chain combines TRBV27 with TRBJ2-5; D may be TRBD2 (5 bases). The J call may be faulty, since TRBJ2-7 better matches the DNA end. The CDR3 extends over 14 amino acids. Germline loops: CDR1 MNHEY, CDR2 SMNVEV (reference sequence). CDR3 bases: TGTGCCAGCAGTCTAGCCTTGACCTCGGACGAGCAGTACTTC. Its translation: CASSLALTSDEQYF.

The rearrangement links TRBV28 to TRBJ1-5; the D is unclear. The CDR3 length is 13 residues. Germline-derived CDR1 and CDR2 are MDHEN and SYDVKM. Trimming stripped 6 bases from V and 3 bases from J, with 9 bases between. The CDR3 sequence is CASSLRLNQPQHF. CDR3 DNA sequence: TGTGCCAGCAGCCTGCGACTCAATCAGCCCCAGCATTTT. Full variable domain (rest looked up from reference TRBV28 and TRBJ1-5): DVKVTQSSRYLVKRTGEKVFLECVQDMDHENMFWYRQDPGLGLRLIYFSYDVKMKEKGDIPEGYSVSREKKERFSLILESASTNQTSMYLCASSLRLNQPQHFGDGTRLSIL.

The chain has TRBV6-1 and TRBJ2-7; D not resolved. The CDR3 is 13 residues long. Germline CDR1 is MNHNS and CDR2 is SASEGT. Trimming took off 4 bases at V and 0 bases at J, with 7 bases between the two ends. The CDR3 here is CASSVYSSYEQYF. The CDR3 DNA sequence: TGTGCCAGCAGTGTTTACAGCTCCTACGAGCAGTACTTC.

V gene TRBV28 combines with J gene TRBJ2-6, with D possibly TRBD2 on 5 matching bases. Trimming removed 4 bases at V and 1 base at J, with 8 bases between. The V gene's germline CDR1 is MDHEN and CDR2 SYDVKM. The CDR3 consists of 15 residues. The CDR3 DNA reads as TGTGCCAGCAGTTCGAGGGCTTCTGGGGCCAACGTCCTGACTTTC. Translating it yields CASSSRASGANVLTF. Using reference TRBV28 and TRBJ2-6 for the parts outside the CDR3, the full variable domain is DVKVTQSSRYLVKRTGEKVFLECVQDMDHENMFWYRQDPGLGLRLIYFSYDVKMKEKGDIPEGYSVSREKKERFSLILESASTNQTSMYLCASSSRASGANVLTFGAGSRLTVL.

The chain couples TRBV2 to TRBJ2-7, with 12 bases fitting TRBD1. The J segment lost 0 bases and the V segment lost 8 bases, leaving 17 bases of the junction unmatched. This CDR3 has 19 residues. The germline gives CDR1 SNHLY, CDR2 FYNNEI. CDR3 sequence (DNA): TGTGCCAGCGGGGCTTGGGGACAGGGGGCTACAATCCCCTCCTACGAGCAGTACTTC. Translating gives CASGAWGQGATIPSYEQYF.

The gene calls are TRBV27 and TRBJ2-2; D not resolved. Germline V gene lookup returns CDR1 MNHEY and CDR2 SMNVEV (reference sequence). The germline V and J ends were trimmed by 6 bases and 5 bases, with 19 bases remaining between them. The CDR3 is 16 amino acids. CDR3 nucleotides: TGTGCCAGCAGCCCCCGTGGAAGCCGGAGTACCGGGGAGCTGTTTTTT. Residues: CASSPRGSRSTGELFF.

This chain uses TRBV7-6 with TRBJ2-7; D is uncertain. From germline, CDR1 is SGHVS and CDR2 FNYEAQ. Trimming left V 5 bases short and J 7 bases short, with 12 bases between. The CDR3 length is 12 residues. The CDR3 loop reads CASSPFRGEQYF. CDR3 bases: TGTGCCAGCAGCCCTTTCCGAGGAGAGCAGTACTTC.

This clone was seen only once. The V call is TRBV13, the J call TRBJ2-1, with 11 bases aligning to TRBD1. The CDR3 covers 18 residues. V dropped 3 bases and J dropped 8; count of bases not matched to a gene: 15. Germline-derived CDR1 and CDR2 are PRHDT and FYEKMQ (reference sequence). The CDR3 reads CASSLGAMTGTGGDEQFF. For the CDR3, the DNA is TGTGCCAGCAGCTTGGGAGCTATGACCGGGACAGGGGGGGATGAGCAGTTCTTC. The full variable domain, with the rest looked up from reference TRBV13 and TRBJ2-1, is AAGVIQSPRHLIKEKRETATLKCYPIPRHDTVYWYQQGPGQDPQFLISFYEKMQSDKGSIPDRFSAQQFSDYHSELNMSSLELGDSALYFCASSLGAMTGTGGDEQFFGPGTRLTVL.

The V and J genes are TRBV14 and TRBJ2-3; the D is unclear. The length of the CDR3 is 17 residues. V was clipped by 0 bases and J by 0 bases, with 13 bases between them. The V gene's germline CDR1 is SGHDN and CDR2 FVKESK. The CDR3 coding sequence is TGTGCCAGCAGCCAAGATATCGGCGGCCTCAGCACAGATACGCAGTATTTT. Translating it yields CASSQDIGGLSTDTQYF.

This clone was seen more than once but under ten times. The chain joins TRBV6-5 to TRBJ2-2; TRBD1 matches 9 bases. The CDR3 extends over 16 amino acids. V lost 3 bases to trimming and J lost 6 bases; unmatched junction nucleotides: 8. Looked up from germline, CDR1 is MNHEY and CDR2 is SVGAGI. In DNA, the CDR3 is TGTGCCAGCAGTTATACAGGGGGCGGGTTAGCCGGGGAGCTGTTTTTT. Translating gives CASSYTGGGLAGELFF.

V usage is TRBV15 and J usage is TRBJ2-3; possible D gene TRBD1, 5 bases. CDR3 size: 18 residues. Germline V gives CDR1 LNHNV, CDR2 YYDKDF (reference sequence). Trimming pared 1 base from V and 2 bases from J, leaving 19 bases between. CDR3 in amino acids: CATSRAALGALTTDTQYF. In DNA, the CDR3 is TGTGCCACCAGCAGAGCCGCCCTAGGGGCACTTACCACAGATACGCAGTATTTT.

The genes are TRBV18 and TRBJ2-7; perhaps TRBD2 as D (6 bases). V lost 3 bases, J lost 2 bases, and 8 bases lay in between. CDR3 length equals 13 residues. Per the germline V gene, CDR1 is KGHSH and CDR2 is LQKENI. DNA of the CDR3: TGTGCCAGCTCACCCGGGGAGGCCTACGAGCAGTACTTC. Its protein is CASSPGEAYEQYF.

This chain connects TRBV2 to TRBJ1-5; D gene uncertain. Germline values: CDR1 SNHLY, CDR2 FYNNEI. Trimming cost V 6 bases and J 3 bases, with 15 bases left between them. The CDR3 is 15 residues long. CDR3 region: CASSPEGLINQPQHF. The CDR3 region has the DNA TGTGCCAGCAGCCCCGAAGGACTGATCAATCAGCCCCAGCATTTT.